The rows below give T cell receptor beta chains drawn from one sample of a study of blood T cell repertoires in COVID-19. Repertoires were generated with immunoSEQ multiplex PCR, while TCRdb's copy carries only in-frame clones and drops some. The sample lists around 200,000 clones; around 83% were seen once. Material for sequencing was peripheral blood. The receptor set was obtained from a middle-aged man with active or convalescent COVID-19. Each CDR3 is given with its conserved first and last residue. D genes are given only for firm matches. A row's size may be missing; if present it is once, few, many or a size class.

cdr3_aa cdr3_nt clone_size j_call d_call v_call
CASNNNREGDEKLFF TGTGCCAGTAACAACAACAGGGAAGGTGATGAAAAACTGTTTTTT . TRBJ1-4 . TRBV19
CASSLASRSPNEKLFF TGTGCCAGCAGCTTAGCGTCCCGGTCTCCTAATGAAAAACTGTTTTTT . TRBJ1-4 . TRBV7-2
CASSSDRVVSFREQYF TGTGCCAGCAGTTCGGACAGGGTGGTATCGTTCCGCGAGCAGTACTTC few TRBJ2-7 TRBD1 TRBV27
CASSQQGVRETQYF TGTGCCAGCAGCCAGCAGGGGGTAAGAGAGACCCAGTACTTC . TRBJ2-5 TRBD1 TRBV3-1/TRBV3-2
CATSGVGGDNEQFF TGTGCCACCAGTGGGGTGGGAGGGGATAATGAGCAGTTCTTC . TRBJ2-1 TRBD2 TRBV24-1
CASSLDFGTGGVNEQFF TGTGCCAGCAGCTTAGACTTCGGGACAGGGGGCGTTAATGAGCAGTTCTTC . TRBJ2-1 TRBD1 TRBV11-2
CASSIDLGPYEQYF TGTGCCAGTAGTATAGACTTGGGGCCGTACGAGCAGTACTTC . TRBJ2-7 . TRBV19
CASIRGTGQETQYF TGTGCCAGCATCCGCGGGACAGGGCAAGAGACCCAGTACTTC . TRBJ2-5 TRBD1 TRBV6-5
CASSYSVADTSSYNSPLHF TGTGCCAGCAGTTACTCGGTGGCAGACACGAGCTCCTATAATTCACCCCTCCACTTT . TRBJ1-6 . TRBV6-2/TRBV6-3
CASSYSRRGRGTEAFF TGTGCCAGCAGTTACTCGCGCAGGGGGCGAGGAACTGAAGCTTTCTTT . TRBJ1-1 TRBD1 TRBV6-5
CASSSQREGPSDTQYF TGTGCCAGCAGCTCTCAGCGGGAGGGCCCTTCGGATACGCAGTATTTT . TRBJ2-3 TRBD2 TRBV5-4
CASKPRPGLETYNEQFF TGCGCCAGCAAACCCCGTCCGGGACTAGAAACCTACAATGAGCAGTTCTTC . TRBJ2-1 TRBD2 TRBV5-1
CASILGGAYEQYF TGTGCCAGCATCCTGGGGGGAGCCTACGAGCAGTACTTC . TRBJ2-7 . TRBV21-1
CASSYGGTGEKLFF TGTGCCAGCAGTTACGGGGGGACGGGAGAAAAACTGTTTTTT . TRBJ1-4 . TRBV6-5
CASSGGLAATDTQYF TGTGCCAGCAGTGGGGGACTAGCGGCTACAGATACGCAGTATTTT . TRBJ2-3 TRBD2 TRBV2
CASQTDSGANVLTF TGTGCCAGCCAGACAGACTCTGGGGCCAACGTCCTGACTTTC few TRBJ2-6 . TRBV2
CASVMNTEAFF TGTGCCAGCGTTATGAACACTGAAGCTTTCTTT few TRBJ1-1 . TRBV6-5
CASSQMTGDGYTF TGTGCCAGCAGCCAAATGACAGGGGATGGCTACACCTTC . TRBJ1-2 TRBD1 TRBV7-8
CASSARDRGSNQPQHF TGTGCCAGCAGCGCGAGGGACAGGGGTAGCAATCAGCCCCAGCATTTT . TRBJ1-5 TRBD1 TRBV7-2
CSARGGPYNEQFF TGCAGCGCGCGGGGGGGCCCCTACAATGAGCAGTTCTTC . TRBJ2-1 TRBD2 TRBV29-1
CSAASGTSGANVLTF TGCAGCGCCGCAAGCGGGACCTCTGGGGCCAACGTCCTGACTTTC . TRBJ2-6 TRBD2 TRBV29-1
CASSSTGLLPYGYTF TGTGCCAGTAGTAGTACAGGGCTTCTTCCGTATGGCTACACCTTC . TRBJ1-2 . TRBV19
CASSATSGFYEQYF TGTGCCAGCAGTGCGACTAGCGGGTTTTACGAGCAGTACTTC . TRBJ2-7 TRBD2 TRBV27
CASSLGTGENEKLFF TGTGCCAGCAGCCTCGGGACAGGGGAGAATGAAAAACTGTTTTTT . TRBJ1-4 TRBD1 TRBV7-9
CASSQGTATDTQYF TGCGCCAGCAGCCAAGGGACAGCAACAGATACGCAGTATTTT . TRBJ2-3 . TRBV4-1
CSVVAGGYGYTF TGCAGCGTTGTAGCAGGGGGCTATGGCTACACCTTC once TRBJ1-2 TRBD1 TRBV29-1
CSGSDTPNEKLFF TGCAGCGGTTCGGACACTCCTAATGAAAAACTGTTTTTT few TRBJ1-4 . TRBV29-1
CASRGAPNEKLFF TGTGCCAGCAGGGGGGCGCCTAATGAAAAACTGTTTTTT . TRBJ1-4 . TRBV2
CASSDQGSGNTIYF TGTGCCAGCAGCGACCAGGGATCTGGAAACACCATATATTTT . TRBJ1-3 . TRBV6-2/TRBV6-3
CATRSRDPNYGYTF TGTGCGACCCGATCGCGGGACCCAAACTATGGCTACACCTTC once TRBJ1-2 . TRBV6-5
CASSRSGIRTGGAADGANVLTF TGCGCCAGCAGCCGGTCTGGAATTAGGACAGGGGGCGCGGCGGATGGGGCCAACGTCCTGACTTTC once TRBJ2-6 TRBD1 TRBV4-1
CASRIGGGASGELFF TGTGCCAGTCGTATCGGCGGGGGGGCAAGCGGGGAGCTGTTTTTT . TRBJ2-2 TRBD2 TRBV19
CASSLQGAYNSPLHF TGTGCCAGTAGTCTACAGGGAGCCTATAATTCACCCCTCCACTTT . TRBJ1-6 . TRBV19
CATSDSGQRNSPLHF TGTGCCACCAGTGACTCGGGACAGCGGAATTCACCCCTCCACTTT . TRBJ1-6 TRBD1 TRBV24-1
CASSIQSGGNTEAFF TGTGCCAGTAGTATACAATCGGGTGGGAACACTGAAGCTTTCTTT once TRBJ1-1 . TRBV19
CSVVERGNTIYF TGCAGCGTTGTCGAGCGTGGAAACACCATATATTTT . TRBJ1-3 . TRBV29-1
CASSVRGQSTDTQYF TGTGCCAGCAGCGTAAGGGGACAGAGCACAGATACGCAGTATTTT . TRBJ2-3 TRBD1 TRBV9
CAISEGGAGNTIYF TGTGCCATCAGTGAAGGAGGGGCCGGAAACACCATATATTTT . TRBJ1-3 . TRBV10-3
CATSDSSGELFF TGTGCCACCAGTGATTCGTCCGGGGAGCTGTTTTTT . TRBJ2-2 . TRBV24-1
CASSPGGPQETQYF TGTGCCAGCAGTCCCGGGGGGCCACAAGAGACCCAGTACTTC many TRBJ2-5 . TRBV6-2/TRBV6-3
CASSLGATGELFF TGCGCCAGCAGCTTGGGGGCGACCGGGGAGCTGTTTTTT . TRBJ2-2 . TRBV5-1